This entry concerns a single T cell receptor (beta chain). This record belongs to a study of blood T cell repertoires in COVID-19. About the research overall: Specimens from acute and convalescent COVID-19 originated in the United States, Italy and Spain. T cells, B-cell-depleted T cells, or PBMCs provided the cDNA or gDNA that served as material.

Per germline, CDR1 LGHNA and CDR2 YSLEER. The CDR3 is made up of 17 amino acids. Trimming removed 0 bases from V and 2 bases from J, with 17 bases in between. Study processing details: Estimation of nucleated cell counts was performed using reference gene primer amplification. TCRdb's copy holds only in-frame clones and misses some; the assay was immunoSEQ multiplex PCR. V, J and clone size are taken as reported in that table, and D and trimming were inferred from the DNA itself. Of 120,000 to 150,000 clones listed, approximately 91% are singletons. This TCR was sampled from a human donor in a cohort sampled during active COVID-19. Specimen: peripheral blood. This chain connects TRBV4-3 to TRBJ2-7; D is possibly TRBD1 (7 bases). The CDR3 sequence is CASSQDAGQTIAYEQYF. CDR3 nucleotide sequence: TGCGCCAGCAGCCAAGATGCGGGACAGACGATAGCCTACGAGCAGTACTTC.